The 24 T cell receptor beta chains below were found in one sample sequenced in a study of T cell responses to AZD1222 COVID-19 vaccine. Here immunoSEQ multiplex PCR was the method, and the copy in TCRdb shows in-frame clones only, minus some. The sample holds about 75,000 clones, approximately 88% seen once. The sample was peripheral blood, taken 28 days after the second dose of the MenACWY control vaccine. The source of these receptors is an adult who received the MenACWY meningococcal vaccine as a control.

About this clone itself: The identical CDR3 is also encoded by other nucleotide sequences in the sample. The rearrangement links TRBV30 to TRBJ1-3; D not certain. The CDR3 loop spans 13 amino acids. The V end lost 4 bases, the J end lost 0 bases, and 7 bases lay between the germline ends. CDR1 is GTSNPN and CDR2 is SVGIG in the germline V gene (reference sequence). CDR3 DNA: TGTGCCTGGAACAGAGCCTCTGGAAACACCATATATTTT. Protein product: CAWNRASGNTIYF.

As concerns this clone: One end of the junction is discordant with germline, which a read error may explain. The rearrangement joins TRBV5-1 to TRBJ2-1; 12 positions agree with TRBD2. CDR1 and CDR2 from the germline V gene are SGHRS and YFSETQ. The CDR3 sequence is 17 residues long. The CDR3: CASSLAPSGGAYNEQFF. The CDR3 nucleotides are TGCGCCAGCAGCTTGGCCCCTAGCGGGGGGGCCTATAATGAGCAGTTCTTC.

With regard to this clone: The same CDR3 can be traced to other DNA sequences in this sample. The V gene is TRBV18, the J gene TRBJ2-3, with D perhaps being TRBD1 or TRBD2 (5 bases each). The CDR3 contains 12 residues. With 3 bases removed from V and 4 bases from J, the gap between germline ends came to 5 bases. Germline V gives CDR1 KGHSH, CDR2 LQKENI. CDR3 nucleotides: TGTGCCAGCTCACCGGGGGCAGATACGCAGTATTTT. Its translation: CASSPGADTQYF.

This clone was seen just once. The V and J genes are TRBV19 and TRBJ2-2, with D possibly matching TRBD1 (7 bases). Germline loops: CDR1 LNHDA, CDR2 SQIVND (reference sequence). The CDR3 covers 14 residues. V was shortened by 3 bases and J by 4 bases, with 9 bases between the two germline ends. CDR3 sequence (DNA): TGTGCCAGTAGTATGCAGGGGGGCACCGGGGAGCTGTTTTTT. This gives the protein CASSMQGGTGELFF.

This chain joins TRBV7-9 and TRBJ1-1; no clear D gene. The V end lost 4 bases, the J end lost 6 bases, and 15 bases lay between the germline ends. Germline-derived CDR1 and CDR2 are SEHNR and FQNEAQ (reference sequence). This CDR3 has 14 amino acids. CDR3 residues: CASSSNGQGPEAFF. Here the CDR3 DNA reads TGTGCCAGCAGCTCCAATGGTCAAGGCCCTGAAGCTTTCTTT.

The V gene is TRBV3-1 (or the pseudogene TRBV3-2), the J gene TRBJ1-4; no definite D call. Per the germline V gene, CDR1 is LGHDT and CDR2 is YNNKEL (reference sequence). This CDR3 spans 11 amino acids. V was shortened by 4 bases and J by 4 bases, with 1 base between the two germline ends. CDR3 loop: CASSRNEKLFF. The CDR3 DNA reads as TGTGCCAGCAGCCGTAATGAAAAACTGTTTTTT.

The V and J genes are TRBV27 and TRBJ2-1, with D hard to call. The CDR3 runs 13 residues. V lost 3 bases to trimming and J lost 5 bases, with 8 bases between them. From germline, CDR1 is MNHEY and CDR2 SMNVEV (reference sequence). In DNA form, the CDR3 reads TGTGCCAGCAGTTTTAGGAGACACAATGAGCAGTTCTTC. Protein product: CASSFRRHNEQFF.

The chain combines TRBV6-5 with TRBJ1-2; 7 bases are shared with TRBD1. The CDR3 consists of 14 residues. Per the germline V gene, CDR1 is MNHEY and CDR2 is SVGAGI. After removal of 8 bases from V and 8 bases from J, the junction contained 14 bases not matched to a gene. The CDR3 region is CASEETGKLRGYTF. The CDR3 DNA reads TGTGCCAGCGAAGAGACAGGGAAATTGCGAGGCTACACCTTC.

The chain uses TRBV9 and TRBJ2-5, with a weak D call TRBD2 (5 bases). This CDR3 has 12 amino acids. V dropped 4 bases and J dropped 4 bases, with 8 bases sitting between them. From germline, CDR1 is SGDLS and CDR2 YYNGEE. The CDR3 nucleotides are TGTGCCAGCAGCCGTGGAGGAGAGACCCAGTACTTC. Its protein product is CASSRGGETQYF.

The rearrangement links TRBV30 to TRBJ2-1, with D hard to call. Trimming left V 0 bases short and J 8 bases short, with 8 bases between. CDR1 and CDR2 from the germline V gene are GTSNPN and SVGIG (reference sequence). CDR3 length: 12 residues. This CDR3 reads CAWSVPLDEQFF. The DNA of the CDR3 is TGTGCCTGGAGTGTACCCCTTGATGAGCAGTTCTTC.

CDR3 amino acids: CASSLGQGAGSNQPQHF. In DNA, the CDR3 is TGTGCCAGCAGCTTGGGACAGGGGGCGGGGAGCAATCAGCCCCAGCATTTT. V is TRBV5-5 and J is TRBJ1-5; 10 nucleotides agree with TRBD1. The ends lost 0 bases at V and 1 base at J; junction bases unmatched: 4. Germline CDR1 reads SGHKS; CDR2 reads YYEKEE (reference sequence). The CDR3 consists of 17 residues.

The chain joins TRBV19 to TRBJ1-5; D unresolved. Germline V lookup: CDR1 LNHDA, CDR2 SQIVND (reference sequence). The V end was cut by 1 base, the J end by 6 bases, with 1 base between. This CDR3 contains 11 residues. In nucleotides, the CDR3 is TGTGCCAGTAGTATAGGTCAGCCCCAGCATTTT. Its protein is CASSIGQPQHF.

V is TRBV9 and J is TRBJ1-3; the D is unclear. The CDR3 runs 15 residues. Germline CDR1 is SGDLS and CDR2 is YYNGEE. V gave up 4 bases and J gave up 0 bases, with 11 bases separating them. The CDR3 loop reads CASSSHADSGNTIYF. The CDR3 DNA reads TGTGCCAGCAGCTCCCATGCTGACTCTGGAAACACCATATATTTT. The variable domain in full, completed from reference TRBV9 and TRBJ1-3, reads DSGVTQTPKHLITATGQRVTLRCSPRSGDLSVYWYQQSLDQGLQFLIQYYNGEERAKGNILERFSAQQFPDLHSELNLSSLELGDSALYFCASSSHADSGNTIYFGEGSWLTVV.

J is TRBJ1-1 and V is TRBV19; 8 bases map to TRBD1. Trimming cost V 7 bases and J 0 bases; bases outside gene matches: 7. Germline CDR1 LNHDA, CDR2 SQIVND (reference sequence). The CDR3 spans 15 residues. The CDR3 spells CASTADRELNTEAFF. The CDR3 coding sequence is TGTGCCAGTACCGCGGACAGGGAATTGAACACTGAAGCTTTCTTT.

Of note for this clone: The junction departs from the called germline gene at one end, perhaps through a read error. Here the CDR3 DNA reads TGTGCCAGCAAGTACCTAGCCCAACAGACCCAGTACTTC. Amino acid sequence: CASKYLAQQTQYF. The gene calls are TRBV6-5 and TRBJ2-5, with D maybe TRBD2 (5 bases). This CDR3 is built from 13 residues. The germline V gene encodes CDR1 MNHEY and CDR2 SVGAGI.

Here the CDR3 DNA reads TGTGCCAGCAGTCCCGGGACTAGCGACGGCGTGGCCCAGTACTTC. It is translated as CASSPGTSDGVAQYF. The V and J genes are TRBV28 and TRBJ2-5; 10 nucleotides match TRBD2. The V gene's germline CDR1 is MDHEN and CDR2 SYDVKM. J gave up 9 bases and V 5 bases, and 12 bases lay outside the gene matches. CDR3 length: 15 residues.

This clone was seen a handful of times. This sequence joins TRBV5-4 and TRBJ1-6; the D is unclear. This CDR3 region has 16 residues. Trimming cost V 0 bases and J 7 bases, with 14 bases left between them. The germline V gene has CDR1 SGHNT and CDR2 YYREEE (reference sequence). For the CDR3, the DNA is TGTGCCAGCAGCTTGGTACCGGAAATGGGGAATTCACCCCTCCACTTT. It codes for CASSLVPEMGNSPLHF.

In DNA, the CDR3 is TGTGCCAGCAGTTCGTCGACAGGTGCTGGCTACACCTTC. Its translation is CASSSSTGAGYTF. V usage is TRBV6-1 and J usage is TRBJ1-2; D possibly corresponds to TRBD1 (6 bases). Germline CDR1 reads MNHNS; CDR2 reads SASEGT. The CDR3 spans 13 residues. With 5 bases removed from V and 7 bases from J, the gap between germline ends came to 14 bases.

CDR3 coding DNA: TGTGCCAGCAGCCCCTCCTCCTGGGGGGGGACAGGCCACTACGAGCAGTACTTC. This sequence encodes CASSPSSWGGTGHYEQYF. V usage is TRBV28 and J usage is TRBJ2-7; a possible D gene is TRBD1 (8 bases). Trimming removed 6 bases at V and 3 bases at J, with 27 bases between. Germline V lookup: CDR1 MDHEN, CDR2 SYDVKM. The CDR3 consists of 18 residues.

V is TRBV11-2 and J is TRBJ2-3, with D possibly matching TRBD1 (7 bases). The CDR3 has 15 residues. The germline V gene has CDR1 SGHAT and CDR2 FQNNGV. Trimming cost V 5 bases and J 2 bases, with 14 bases left between them. The CDR3 here is CASSPAGQITDTQYF. Here the CDR3 DNA reads TGTGCCAGCAGCCCCGCGGGACAGATCACAGATACGCAGTATTTT.

The chain employs TRBV11-2 and TRBJ1-1, with TRBD1 matching over 9 bases. Unmatched junction bases numbered 5, after V lost 3 bases and J lost 3 bases. The CDR3 is made up of 15 amino acids. Germline V CDR1 and CDR2: SGHAT, FQNNGV. This chain's CDR3 is CASSLGTGFDTEAFF. DNA of the CDR3: TGTGCCAGCAGCTTGGGGACAGGGTTCGACACTGAAGCTTTCTTT.

The rearrangement joins TRBV6-5 to TRBJ1-2; a weak D match, TRBD1 (5 bases). Trimming removed 2 bases at V and 3 bases at J, with 7 bases between. The CDR3 is made up of 13 amino acids. CDR1 is MNHEY, CDR2 SVGAGI, per germline. CDR3 coding DNA: TGTGCCAGCAGTTACGGCAGGGACTATGGCTACACCTTC. This sequence encodes CASSYGRDYGYTF.

This rearrangement joins TRBV5-1 to TRBJ1-2; 8 bases align to TRBD1. With 0 bases clipped from V and 4 bases from J, the junction kept 5 bases outside the gene matches. The length of the CDR3 is 15 residues. The germline CDR1 and CDR2 sequences are SGHRS and YFSETQ. The CDR3: CASSLGQGASYGYTF. The CDR3 region has the DNA TGCGCCAGCAGCTTGGGGCAGGGGGCTAGCTATGGCTACACCTTC.

The chain uses TRBV30 and TRBJ2-4, with D unclear. CDR3 length: 12 residues. Germline CDR1 reads GTSNPN; CDR2 reads SVGIG (reference sequence). Between the trimmed V and J ends, which lost 2 bases and 8 bases, there was a span of 10 bases. Here the CDR3 reads CAWSTRPDIQYF. The CDR3 DNA follows: TGTGCCTGGAGTACTCGTCCGGACATTCAGTACTTC.